Described below is a single T cell receptor beta chain sequence and its context. Repertoires were generated with immunoSEQ multiplex PCR, while TCRdb's copy carries only in-frame clones and drops some. The table lists some 74,000 clones, 85% to 95% of them singletons, with about 2.3% in the top ten. The data were taken from a study of T cell changes during pregnancy in multiple sclerosis. There are 16 residues in the CDR3. With V trimmed by 5 bases and J by 1 base, 10 bases remained unmatched. CDR1 and CDR2 from the germline V gene are SGHTA and FQGNSA. The source is a female donor with multiple sclerosis, enrolled in a pregnancy study. The rearrangement joins TRBV7-2 to TRBJ2-5, with TRBD2 identical over 7 bases. This material consisted of peripheral blood, taken before pregnancy. The CDR3 DNA sequence: TGTGCCAGCAGCACAGATCCCGGGAGGCCCCAAGAGACCCAGTACTTC. It translates to CASSTDPGRPQETQYF.